Here is one T cell receptor beta chain with its context. Its antigen is currently not known. No base-level quality is on record; no much larger clone is a single base apart. The sample is drawn from a study of blood T cell repertoires in COVID-19 (TCRdb year 2020). General notes on the study: Samples from collaborators originated in the United States, Italy and Spain and spanned both the acute and convalescent phases of COVID-19. The material from the prospective study consisted of cDNA or gDNA derived from T cells, B-cell-depleted T cells, or PBMCs. Deeply sampled blood TCRbeta repertoires from subjects exposed to, actively infected with, or recovered from COVID-19 were included in the dataset. The repertoires were released in a freely available public database meant as a resource for research on the immune response to SARS-CoV-2. Samples were obtained from the ongoing ImmuneRACE study (first 160 participants) and from 950 to 1,500 subjects provided by 6 global collaborators. Sample metadata almost always included a de-identified subject ID, COVID-19 status, age in years and sex. Where HLA class I and class II types were available, the types were taken from metadata supplied by the sample provider, not from assay-based typing.

TCRbeta CDR3 regions were amplified from genomic DNA using the immunoSEQ Assay, a bias-controlled multiplex PCR. In the source study's methods: Nucleated cell counts per sample were estimated from amplification of reference gene primers within the assay. To quantify the absolute abundance of each unique TCRbeta CDR3 rearrangement, sequence reads were collapsed and filtered. For each sample, productive Simpson clonality was calculated as the square root of Simpson's diversity index over productive rearrangements. TCRdb retrieved this table from immuneACCESS and kept in-frame rearrangements only. Not all clones are present; in checked studies, unresolved V genes account for under half, and no reason is known for the remainder. That table gives V, J and clone size, and the DNA gave D and trimming. This sample comprises about 41,000 clones, 80% to 90% of them detected only once. Roughly 4.2% of the sample goes to the ten largest clones.

In Seattle, one collaborating source enrolled patients while the infection was active and tracked those patients longitudinally over the course of disease. Whole blood was collected in K2EDTA tubes by collaborating institutions according to the institutions' own protocols. For TCRbeta analysis, collaborators shipped samples as frozen whole blood, isolated PBMCs, or DNA extracted from either of those sample types. Via the germline V gene, CDR1 is SGHRS and CDR2 YFSETQ. The CDR3 starts with the cysteine, ends with the phenylalanine, and has 14 residues. Only the CDR3 DNA stays, 42 bases, in frame from base 1. V is trimmed back by 4 bases and J by 6 bases, and the junction contains 8 bases that no gene match accounts for. Paper-wide results and their limitations: How much clinical and demographic metadata was included differed by source and by participant, and the metadata was provided uncurated.

The sequencing input was peripheral blood. This sequence uses TRBV5-1 and TRBJ1-2, with 8 middle bases fitting TRBD1. The clonotype originates from a man aged 35-49 years with COVID-19, enrolled during active disease. The CDR3 in this case is CASSTWDRMDGYTF. The nucleotide sequence reads TGCGCCAGCAGCACCTGGGACAGGATGGATGGCTACACCTTC.